Below are 9 T cell receptor beta chains sequenced from a single sample in a study of T-cell memory formation after mild COVID-19. TCRdb reprocessed the 5' RACE reads with MiXCR, giving one entry per CDR3 protein. The sample includes 500,000 to 600,000 distinct CDR3 sequences, about 20% of them seen just once. Sequencing was carried out using PBMCs or a T cell subset sorted from them (not recorded which). The origin of the receptors is an adult woman who had mild COVID-19 (a few samples of this study predate the infection). Cell type and time point are not known.

This clonotype was detected only a few times. The chain joins TRBV5-1 to TRBJ1-5, with TRBD1 matching over 7 bases. The CDR3 loop spans 15 amino acids. With 3 bases clipped from V and 4 bases from J, the junction kept 7 bases outside the gene matches. The germline gives CDR1 SGHRS, CDR2 YFSETQ. This chain's CDR3 is CASSSTTGANQPQHF. DNA for the CDR3: TGCGCCAGCAGCTCCACTACAGGGGCAAATCAGCCCCAGCATTTT.

The chain uses TRBV5-6 and TRBJ1-5; D possibly corresponds to TRBD1 (5 bases). Germline V gene data show CDR1 as SGHDT and CDR2 as YYEEEE. The CDR3 covers 12 residues. V was cut by 4 bases and J by 5 bases, with 7 bases left in between. CDR3 loop: CASSKQDQPQHF. Here the CDR3 DNA reads TGTGCCAGCAGCAAACAGGATCAGCCCCAGCATTTT.

This clonotype was seen many times. The V call is TRBV6-6, the J call TRBJ2-3; D gene unclear. The germline V gene has CDR1 MNHNY and CDR2 SVGAGI (reference sequence). This CDR3 has 15 residues. V was pared by 6 bases and J by 0 bases, with 13 bases between. DNA of the CDR3: TGTGCCAGCAGATCGGCTGCTCCTAGCACAGATACGCAGTATTTT. This gives the protein CASRSAAPSTDTQYF.

This clonotype was recorded at least ten times. This chain connects TRBV4-1 to TRBJ1-4, with D hard to call. Trimming cost V 0 bases and J 2 bases, with 7 bases left between them. The length of the CDR3 is 15 residues. CDR1 MGHRA and CDR2 YSYEKL come from the germline V gene. This CDR3 is CASSQDYETNEKLFF. DNA for the CDR3: TGCGCCAGCAGCCAAGATTATGAGACTAATGAAAAACTGTTTTTT.

This clonotype was observed a handful of times. The genes are TRBV7-9 and TRBJ2-5; unclear D gene. The CDR3 is 12 amino acids. V shed 4 bases and J shed 4 bases, with 7 bases lying between them. In germline, CDR1 is SEHNR, CDR2 FQNEAQ (reference sequence). The CDR3 sequence: CASSSPLETQYF. CDR3 DNA: TGTGCCAGCAGCTCCCCTCTAGAGACCCAGTACTTC.

There are a few counts of this clonotype. The rearrangement uses TRBV6-2 or TRBV6-3 and TRBJ2-7, with 12 bases that match TRBD1. The ends lost 2 bases at V and 5 bases at J; junction bases unmatched: 1. Germline CDR1 is MNHEY and CDR2 is SVGEGT. This CDR3 has 14 amino acids. In nucleotides, the CDR3 is TGTGCCAGCAGTTACGGGACAGGGGGCAACGAGCAGTACTTC. Translating it yields CASSYGTGGNEQYF.

This clonotype occurred a few times. The chain employs TRBV9 and TRBJ1-6, with 7 bases fitting TRBD1. Germline loops: CDR1 SGDLS, CDR2 YYNGEE. V lost 0 bases and J lost 10; bases outside the gene matches: 7. The CDR3 extends over 15 amino acids. CDR3 in DNA: TGTGCCAGCAGCGTAGGACAGGGTGAGGGATCACCCCTCCACTTT. Translation gives CASSVGQGEGSPLHF.

The chain is built from TRBV13 and TRBJ1-1; 9 nucleotides match TRBD1. The CDR3 contains 16 residues. In germline, CDR1 is PRHDT, CDR2 FYEKMQ (reference sequence). V dropped 0 bases and J dropped 4; count of bases not matched to a gene: 6. The CDR3 protein is CASSLGVQGAGTEAFF. The CDR3 bases are TGTGCCAGCAGCTTAGGCGTACAGGGGGCTGGCACTGAAGCTTTCTTT. The whole variable domain, filled in from reference TRBV13 and TRBJ1-1, reads AAGVIQSPRHLIKEKRETATLKCYPIPRHDTVYWYQQGPGQDPQFLISFYEKMQSDKGSIPDRFSAQQFSDYHSELNMSSLELGDSALYFCASSLGVQGAGTEAFFGQGTRLTVV.

This clonotype has more than one count but fewer than ten. This chain connects TRBV6-5 to TRBJ1-5; D possibly corresponds to TRBD1 (5 bases). Trimming took off 8 bases at V and 0 bases at J, with 14 bases between the two ends. This CDR3 spans 15 amino acids. Germline V CDR1 and CDR2: MNHEY, SVGAGI. CDR3 coding DNA: TGTGCCAGCGGAAAGACAGCTAATAGCAATCAGCCCCAGCATTTT. Amino acid sequence: CASGKTANSNQPQHF.